Below are 5 T cell receptor beta chains sequenced from a single sample in a study of a mutant IDH1 vaccine in newly diagnosed glioma. The protocol was immunoSEQ multiplex PCR, while the TCRdb copy is restricted to in-frame clones and leaves out a portion. The profile shows about 92,000 clones, 83% of them singletons. The time point was: baseline, week 1 (first vaccination visit). Treatment indicated: pre-vaccination baseline after standard-of-care therapy. The sequences come from PBMCs, collected from a glioma patient treated with radiotherapy, temozolomide or both. The receptors were gathered from a woman in her 50s with glioma.

The rearrangement links TRBV19 to TRBJ1-1, with D uncertain. CDR3 length: 16 residues. Germline assignment: CDR1 LNHDA and CDR2 SQIVND (reference sequence). The germline V and J ends were trimmed by 2 bases and 3 bases, with 16 bases remaining between them. The CDR3 nucleotides read TGTGCCAGTAGTATATGGACTCGGAAACGGGACACTGAAGCTTTCTTT. Protein: CASSIWTRKRDTEAFF.

The J gene is TRBJ1-1, the V gene TRBV18, with D unclear. Trimming stripped 4 bases from V and 1 base from J, with 13 bases between. CDR1 and CDR2 (germline): KGHSH, LQKENI. This CDR3 has 15 residues. Here the CDR3 reads CASSLGPGGNTEAFF. The DNA for the CDR3 is TGTGCCAGCTCACTTGGACCCGGCGGGAACACTGAAGCTTTCTTT.

This chain uses TRBV19 with TRBJ1-2; D remains ambiguous. Per the germline V gene, CDR1 is LNHDA and CDR2 is SQIVND (reference sequence). The V end lost 7 bases, the J end lost 2 bases, and 2 bases lay between the germline ends. The CDR3 is made up of 10 amino acids. The CDR3 DNA reads TGTGCCAGTAACAACTATGGCTACACCTTC. This sequence encodes CASNNYGYTF.

The rearrangement joins TRBV12-5 to TRBJ2-7; 11 bases fit TRBD1. The J segment lost 4 bases and the V segment lost 6 bases, leaving 8 bases of the junction unmatched. The V gene's germline CDR1 is LGHNT and CDR2 FRNRAP. This CDR3 has 15 amino acids. CDR3 bases: TGTGCTAGTGGACCCCGGGACAGGGGGTTGTACGAGCAGTACTTC. Translated: CASGPRDRGLYEQYF. The variable domain in full, with the rest retrieved from reference TRBV12-5 and TRBJ2-7, is DARVTQTPRHKVTEMGQEVTMRCQPILGHNTVFWYRQTMMQGLELLAYFRNRAPLDDSGMPKDRFSAEMPDATLATLKIQPSEPRDSAVYFCASGPRDRGLYEQYFGPGTRLTVT.

The chain links TRBV5-1 to TRBJ2-3, with D perhaps assigned TRBD1 or TRBD2 (5 bases each). V lost 4 bases, J lost 1 base, and 13 bases lay in between. Germline V gene data show CDR1 as SGHRS and CDR2 as YFSETQ. The length of the CDR3 is 15 residues. CDR3 sequence reads: CASSPRGARTDTQYF. CDR3 nucleotide sequence: TGCGCCAGCAGCCCCCGAGGGGCCCGCACAGATACGCAGTATTTT.